These T cell receptor beta chains were read from a single sample in a study of T cell clones after liver transplantation. Produced via immunoSEQ multiplex PCR; TCRdb's table is partial and in-frame only. The repertoire holds tens of thousands of clones, with over 65% as singletons. The starting material was CD4+ T cells from blood, obtained at the 22-month timepoint. The receptors originated from a human patient who received a liver transplant. Certain T cells may be donor cells from the graft. The CDR3 runs from the conserved cysteine through the conserved F or W. The D gene is left open where the match is weak. For some rows the clone size is stated as once, few or many, or as a class when expanded; others skip it.

j_call: TRBJ1-2
v_call: TRBV7-9
clone_size: once
d_call: -
cdr3_aa: CASSLALGSDYGYTF
cdr3_nt: TGTGCCAGCAGCTTAGCGTTGGGCAGCGACTATGGCTACACCTTC

j_call: TRBJ2-3
v_call: TRBV12-5
clone_size: -
d_call: -
cdr3_aa: CASGLTGGLTDTQYF
cdr3_nt: TGTGCTAGTGGTTTGACCGGGGGCCTCACAGATACGCAGTATTTT

j_call: TRBJ2-3
v_call: TRBV9
clone_size: -
d_call: -
cdr3_aa: CASSDDRSGDTQYF
cdr3_nt: TGTGCCAGCAGCGACGACAGGTCCGGAGATACGCAGTATTTT

j_call: TRBJ1-2
v_call: TRBV29-1
clone_size: -
d_call: TRBD1
cdr3_aa: CSVVGTGVGYTF
cdr3_nt: TGCAGCGTTGTCGGGACAGGGGTCGGCTACACCTTC

j_call: TRBJ1-6
v_call: TRBV11-2
clone_size: few
d_call: TRBD1
cdr3_aa: CASSIRGRGNSPLHF
cdr3_nt: TGTGCCAGCAGCATCAGGGGGCGCGGTAATTCACCCCTCCACTTT

j_call: TRBJ1-1
v_call: TRBV6-1
clone_size: -
d_call: -
cdr3_aa: CASRDIEITEAFF
cdr3_nt: TGTGCCAGCAGGGACATTGAAATCACTGAAGCTTTCTTT

j_call: TRBJ2-7
v_call: TRBV5-4
clone_size: -
d_call: TRBD1
cdr3_aa: CASSNRQGNSYEQYF
cdr3_nt: TGTGCCAGCAGCAACCGACAGGGAAACTCCTACGAGCAGTACTTC

j_call: TRBJ1-3
v_call: TRBV28
clone_size: -
d_call: -
cdr3_aa: CASSKGLWTVNLSGNTIYF
cdr3_nt: TGTGCCAGCAGCAAGGGTCTTTGGACAGTCAACCTCTCTGGAAACACCATATATTTT

j_call: TRBJ1-2
v_call: TRBV19
clone_size: few
d_call: -
cdr3_aa: CASSIAGVSGGYTF
cdr3_nt: TGTGCCAGTAGTATAGCCGGAGTGTCGGGAGGCTACACCTTC

j_call: TRBJ2-3
v_call: TRBV5-6
clone_size: -
d_call: TRBD1
cdr3_aa: CASSLEGQVTDTQYF
cdr3_nt: TGTGCCAGCAGCTTGGAGGGACAGGTCACAGATACGCAGTATTTT

j_call: TRBJ1-2
v_call: TRBV29-1
clone_size: -
d_call: -
cdr3_aa: CSVGRLGDGYTF
cdr3_nt: TGCAGCGTAGGGAGGCTAGGGGATGGCTACACCTTC

j_call: TRBJ2-2
v_call: TRBV9
clone_size: -
d_call: TRBD2
cdr3_aa: CASSPRLAGDKNTGELFF
cdr3_nt: TGTGCCAGCAGCCCTAGACTAGCGGGGGACAAGAACACCGGGGAGCTGTTTTTT

j_call: TRBJ2-7
v_call: TRBV4-3
clone_size: -
d_call: TRBD2
cdr3_aa: CASSLLAGAAEQYF
cdr3_nt: TGCGCCAGCAGCCTTCTAGCGGGAGCTGCCGAGCAGTACTTC

j_call: TRBJ2-2
v_call: TRBV15
clone_size: few
d_call: -
cdr3_aa: CATSRGLGGARTGELFF
cdr3_nt: TGTGCCACCAGCAGGGGTTTGGGGGGCGCGCGCACCGGGGAGCTGTTTTTT

j_call: TRBJ2-7
v_call: TRBV5-1
clone_size: -
d_call: -
cdr3_aa: CASSPKASAGYEQYF
cdr3_nt: TGCGCCAGCAGCCCCAAGGCGTCGGCTGGCTACGAGCAGTACTTC

j_call: TRBJ1-2
v_call: TRBV29-1
clone_size: once
d_call: TRBD1
cdr3_aa: CSVGYRGQGYTF
cdr3_nt: TGCAGCGTCGGTTACAGGGGGCAGGGCTACACCTTC

j_call: TRBJ2-5
v_call: TRBV28
clone_size: once
d_call: -
cdr3_aa: CASSTQETQYF
cdr3_nt: TGTGCCAGCAGTACGCAAGAGACCCAGTACTTC

j_call: TRBJ2-3
v_call: TRBV4-2
clone_size: -
d_call: TRBD2
cdr3_aa: CASSHEVGGWGGDTQYF
cdr3_nt: TGTGCCAGCAGCCATGAGGTCGGCGGCTGGGGGGGAGATACGCAGTATTTT

j_call: TRBJ1-1
v_call: TRBV4-2
clone_size: -
d_call: -
cdr3_aa: CASSQEKLSFF
cdr3_nt: TGTGCCAGCAGCCAAGAGAAATTGTCTTTCTTT

j_call: TRBJ2-5
v_call: TRBV5-1
clone_size: few
d_call: -
cdr3_aa: CASSLGGALVETQYF
cdr3_nt: TGCGCCAGCAGCTTGGGGGGGGCCCTGGTGGAGACCCAGTACTTC

j_call: TRBJ2-7
v_call: TRBV18
clone_size: -
d_call: TRBD1
cdr3_aa: CASSPGTGPSEQYF
cdr3_nt: TGTGCCAGCTCACCCGGGACAGGGCCAAGCGAGCAGTACTTC

j_call: TRBJ2-3
v_call: TRBV19
clone_size: once
d_call: TRBD2
cdr3_aa: CASSTSADTQYF
cdr3_nt: TGTGCCAGTAGCACTAGCGCAGATACGCAGTATTTT

j_call: TRBJ2-2
v_call: TRBV7-2
clone_size: few
d_call: -
cdr3_aa: CASSQINTGELFF
cdr3_nt: TGTGCCAGCAGCCAAATCAACACCGGGGAGCTGTTTTTT

j_call: TRBJ1-2
v_call: TRBV6-6
clone_size: -
d_call: -
cdr3_aa: CASRSTYGYTF
cdr3_nt: TGTGCCAGCAGGAGCACTTATGGCTACACCTTC

j_call: TRBJ1-1
v_call: TRBV7-2
clone_size: once
d_call: -
cdr3_aa: CASSPLQGSGAFF
cdr3_nt: TGTGCCAGCAGCCCACTACAGGGTTCGGGAGCTTTCTTT

j_call: TRBJ2-1
v_call: TRBV9
clone_size: -
d_call: TRBD2
cdr3_aa: CASSLAGGPVNEQFF
cdr3_nt: TGTGCCAGCAGCCTAGCGGGGGGGCCAGTGAATGAGCAGTTCTTC

j_call: TRBJ2-6
v_call: TRBV9
clone_size: -
d_call: -
cdr3_aa: CASSDFTGWSGANVLTF
cdr3_nt: TGTGCCAGCAGCGACTTCACCGGGTGGTCTGGGGCCAACGTCCTGACTTTC

j_call: TRBJ2-1
v_call: TRBV11-3
clone_size: -
d_call: -
cdr3_aa: CASSSQGGHNEQFF
cdr3_nt: TGTGCCAGCAGTTCCCAGGGGGGTCACAATGAGCAGTTCTTC

j_call: TRBJ2-1
v_call: TRBV9
clone_size: -
d_call: -
cdr3_aa: CASSVSRVGEQFF
cdr3_nt: TGTGCCAGCAGCGTAAGCCGGGTCGGGGAGCAGTTCTTC

j_call: TRBJ1-1
v_call: TRBV5-5
clone_size: -
d_call: -
cdr3_aa: CASSLGDTEAFF
cdr3_nt: TGTGCCAGCAGCCTGGGGGACACTGAAGCTTTCTTT

j_call: TRBJ2-3
v_call: TRBV7-3
clone_size: -
d_call: -
cdr3_aa: CASSLRATTDTQYF
cdr3_nt: TGTGCCAGCAGCTTAAGGGCTACCACAGATACGCAGTATTTT

j_call: TRBJ2-5
v_call: TRBV5-1
clone_size: -
d_call: -
cdr3_aa: CASSLSLPGPQETQYF
cdr3_nt: TGCGCCAGCAGCTTGTCTCTACCGGGACCACAAGAGACCCAGTACTTC

j_call: TRBJ1-3
v_call: TRBV4-1
clone_size: -
d_call: -
cdr3_aa: CASSHYDRSNTIYF
cdr3_nt: TGCGCCAGCAGCCATTATGACAGATCGAACACCATATATTTT

j_call: TRBJ2-7
v_call: TRBV15
clone_size: few
d_call: TRBD2
cdr3_aa: CATSRLPGLAGHSERYF
cdr3_nt: TGTGCCACCAGCAGACTACCCGGACTAGCGGGGCATTCGGAACGGTACTTC

j_call: TRBJ2-3
v_call: TRBV4-2
clone_size: -
d_call: TRBD1
cdr3_aa: CASSHPQGGTDTQYF
cdr3_nt: TGTGCCAGCAGCCATCCCCAGGGGGGCACAGATACGCAGTATTTT

j_call: TRBJ1-1
v_call: TRBV7-9
clone_size: -
d_call: -
cdr3_aa: CASSLRMDTEAFF
cdr3_nt: TGTGCCAGCAGCTTACGAATGGACACTGAAGCTTTCTTT

j_call: TRBJ2-3
v_call: TRBV7-2
clone_size: -
d_call: -
cdr3_aa: CASSSDLGQYF
cdr3_nt: TGTGCCAGCAGCTCGGACTTGGGGCAGTATTTT

j_call: TRBJ1-3
v_call: TRBV19
clone_size: once
d_call: TRBD1
cdr3_aa: CASSSPNRGRNTIYF
cdr3_nt: TGTGCCAGTAGTTCTCCGAACAGGGGAAGAAACACCATATATTTT

j_call: TRBJ1-2
v_call: TRBV7-9
clone_size: -
d_call: -
cdr3_aa: CASSVRDGYTF
cdr3_nt: TGTGCCAGCAGCGTACGGGACGGCTACACCTTC

j_call: TRBJ1-5
v_call: TRBV4-2
clone_size: -
d_call: -
cdr3_aa: CASSQGSSGQPQHF
cdr3_nt: TGTGCCAGCAGCCAAGGTTCGTCTGGGCAGCCCCAGCATTTT

j_call: TRBJ2-1
v_call: TRBV7-8
clone_size: once
d_call: -
cdr3_aa: CASSLSRGRNEQFF
cdr3_nt: TGTGCCAGCAGCCTCTCTAGGGGGAGGAATGAGCAGTTCTTC

j_call: TRBJ2-7
v_call: TRBV7-2
clone_size: -
d_call: TRBD2
cdr3_aa: CASSLTGGNYEQYF
cdr3_nt: TGTGCCAGCAGCCTTACGGGGGGGAACTACGAGCAGTACTTC

j_call: TRBJ1-2
v_call: TRBV5-1
clone_size: -
d_call: -
cdr3_aa: CASSRGDADYGYTF
cdr3_nt: TGCGCCAGCAGCCGGGGGGACGCAGACTATGGCTACACCTTC

j_call: TRBJ1-4
v_call: TRBV30
clone_size: -
d_call: -
cdr3_aa: CAWSERFWEKLFF
cdr3_nt: TGTGCCTGGAGCGAAAGGTTTTGGGAAAAACTGTTTTTT

j_call: TRBJ2-5
v_call: TRBV27
clone_size: -
d_call: TRBD1
cdr3_aa: CASSPTGGETQYF
cdr3_nt: TGTGCCAGCAGTCCAACAGGGGGGGAGACCCAGTACTTC